A selection of T cell receptor beta chains follows, all from one sample in a study of CD8 T cells in ankylosing spondylitis. Each CDR3 protein gets one entry after TCRdb re-called the 5' RACE reads with MiXCR. The sample holds some 800,000 distinct CDR3 sequences, over 9.5% seen once. The sample was blood, either unsorted or a sorted T cell fraction (not recorded which). The receptors derive from a male donor with ankylosing spondylitis. Both conserved end residues are part of each CDR3. D genes are given only for firm matches. Clone size is shown for a subset of rows, as once, few, many or a class of expanded clone.

TRBJ2-1	12	.	TRBV29-1	many	CSEGSLNNEQFF	TGCAGCGAAGGGAGCCTAAACAATGAGCAGTTCTTC
TRBJ2-2	16	TRBD1	TRBV7-9	.	CASSLSGTGNFGELFF	TGTGCCAGCAGCTTATCCGGGACAGGGAATTTCGGGGAGCTGTTTTTT
TRBJ2-1	16	TRBD2	TRBV28	.	CASSASTSGVYNEQFF	TGTGCCAGCAGTGCTTCGACTAGCGGGGTTTACAATGAGCAGTTCTTC
TRBJ2-7	16	TRBD2	TRBV4-2	.	CASSQQTSGDSYEQYF	TGTGCCAGCAGCCAACAAACTAGCGGGGACTCCTACGAGCAGTACTTC
TRBJ1-5	13	.	TRBV20-1	few	CSAIRVVGQPQHF	TGCAGTGCTATTCGGGTGGTGGGTCAGCCCCAGCATTTT
TRBJ1-6	16	TRBD1	TRBV20-1	few	CSARTGGAILYSPLHF	TGCAGTGCTCGGACAGGTGGGGCGATTTTATATTCACCCCTCCACTTT
TRBJ2-1	17	.	TRBV6-5	.	CASSYSDQGRAYNEQFF	TGTGCCAGCAGTTACTCGGACCAGGGGAGGGCATACAATGAGCAGTTCTTC
TRBJ1-6	16	.	TRBV4-2	.	CASSLRTAQESPPLHF	TGTGCCAGCAGCCTTAGGACGGCTCAGGAGTCCCCACCCCTCCACTTT
TRBJ2-2	16	TRBD2	TRBV5-1	few	CASSSLAGVGTGELFF	TGCGCCAGCAGCTCTCTAGCGGGAGTCGGCACCGGGGAGCTGTTTTTT
TRBJ2-5	13	.	TRBV7-8	.	CASSFQIQETQYF	TGTGCCAGCAGCTTCCAGATACAAGAGACCCAGTACTTC
TRBJ2-2	12	.	TRBV29-1	many	CSVGVDTGELFF	TGCAGCGTCGGGGTCGACACCGGGGAGCTGTTTTTT
TRBJ1-6	15	TRBD1	TRBV7-8	few	CASSLVTGMYSPLHF	TGTGCCAGCAGCTTAGTGACAGGGATGTATTCACCCCTCCACTTT
TRBJ2-5	14	.	TRBV10-3	.	CAISPEAFPETQYF	TGTGCCATCAGCCCCGAGGCATTCCCAGAGACCCAGTACTTC
TRBJ2-2	15	.	TRBV19	few	CASSTHGATTGELFF	TGTGCCAGTAGTACCCACGGAGCGACCACCGGGGAGCTGTTTTTT
TRBJ2-5	16	TRBD1	TRBV7-2	.	CASSLPWTGYGETQYF	TGTGCCAGCAGCTTACCGTGGACAGGGTACGGGGAGACCCAGTACTTC
TRBJ1-5	14	TRBD1	TRBV28	few	CASRTVRGREPQHF	TGTGCCAGCAGGACAGTAAGGGGGCGGGAGCCCCAGCATTTT
TRBJ2-5	16	.	TRBV7-2	few	CASSLVAGIYQETQYF	TGTGCCAGCAGCTTAGTGGCAGGGATATACCAAGAGACCCAGTACTTC
TRBJ1-2	16	.	TRBV20-1	.	CSASPAAGHSNYGYTF	TGCAGTGCTAGCCCCGCCGCAGGGCATTCTAACTATGGCTACACCTTC
TRBJ2-6	13	.	TRBV15	.	CATGNSGANVLTF	TGTGCCACTGGGAACTCTGGGGCCAACGTCCTGACTTTC
TRBJ1-2	13	TRBD1	TRBV4-3	.	CASSHPGGDGYTF	TGCGCCAGCAGCCATCCAGGGGGCGATGGCTACACCTTC
TRBJ2-5	14	.	TRBV11-1	few	CASSLVTSRETQYF	TGTGCCAGCAGCTTAGTCACTAGCAGGGAGACCCAGTACTTC
TRBJ1-1	16	.	TRBV6-1	.	CASSEWLRAADTEAFF	TGTGCCAGCAGTGAATGGTTGAGGGCGGCGGACACTGAAGCTTTCTTT
TRBJ1-1	11	.	TRBV20-1	few	CSARHSPEAFF	TGCAGTGCTAGACACTCGCCTGAAGCTTTCTTT
TRBJ1-2	14	.	TRBV5-1	many	CASSSIGGRNGYTF	TGCGCCAGCAGCTCGATAGGGGGGCGAAATGGCTACACCTTC
TRBJ1-2	13	TRBD1	TRBV20-1	.	CSAQPTGPYGYTF	TGCAGTGCTCAGCCGACAGGGCCCTATGGCTACACCTTC
TRBJ2-3	14	TRBD2	TRBV6-1	many	CATLVVRGADTQYF	TGTGCCACCCTAGTAGTGCGGGGGGCCGATACGCAGTATTTT
TRBJ1-5	13	.	TRBV11-2	few	CASSSGGMKPQHF	TGTGCCAGCAGCTCCGGGGGCATGAAGCCCCAGCATTTT
TRBJ1-5	15	TRBD1	TRBV20-1	few	CSARRSGGLSQPQHF	TGCAGTGCTAGACGATCAGGGGGTCTGAGTCAGCCCCAGCATTTT
TRBJ2-7	14	.	TRBV11-1	.	CASSPASSYYEQYF	TGTGCCAGCAGCCCAGCCAGTTCCTACTACGAGCAGTACTTC
TRBJ1-2	15	TRBD1	TRBV4-3	.	CASSQDPGQGYGYTF	TGCGCCAGCAGCCAAGATCCCGGACAGGGCTATGGCTACACCTTC
TRBJ2-7	14	.	TRBV7-9	once	CASSLGLGGTEQYF	TGTGCCAGCAGCTTAGGGTTGGGTGGGACCGAGCAGTACTTC
TRBJ1-1	14	.	TRBV6-2/TRBV6-3	few	CASSSPRGHTEAFF	TGTGCCAGCAGCTCGCCTAGGGGCCACACTGAAGCTTTCTTT
TRBJ2-5	12	.	TRBV6-6	many	CASSGRGMTQYF	TGTGCCAGCTCCGGCCGGGGGATGACCCAGTACTTC
TRBJ2-1	16	.	TRBV5-1	many	CASSFLAESSYNEQFF	TGCGCCAGCAGCTTTTTAGCGGAAAGCTCCTACAATGAGCAGTTCTTC
TRBJ2-7	14	.	TRBV6-1	.	CASSEDAGTYEQYF	TGTGCCAGCAGTGAAGATGCGGGGACCTACGAGCAGTACTTC
TRBJ1-1	14	.	TRBV12-3/TRBV12-4	many	CASSLPGGRTEAFF	TGTGCCAGCAGTTTACCCGGGGGAAGGACTGAAGCTTTCTTT
TRBJ2-3	14	.	TRBV20-1	many	CSARLSIGKDTQYF	TGCAGTGCTAGACTCAGCATAGGGAAAGATACGCAGTATTTT
TRBJ1-1	15	.	TRBV9	.	CASSAPPGTNTEAFF	TGTGCCAGCAGCGCGCCTCCGGGGACAAACACTGAAGCTTTCTTT
TRBJ2-7	16	.	TRBV4-3	many	CASSPRPAPSLYEQYF	TGCGCCAGCAGCCCACGACCAGCACCCTCCCTATACGAGCAGTACTTC
TRBJ2-7	16	TRBD2	TRBV5-5	.	CASSLTLTSGFYEQYF	TGTGCCAGCAGCTTGACTTTAACTAGCGGTTTCTACGAGCAGTACTTC
TRBJ2-7	16	TRBD2	TRBV7-2	few	CASSLLAGGPSYEQYF	TGTGCCAGCAGCTTGCTAGCGGGAGGGCCCTCCTACGAGCAGTACTTC
TRBJ1-4	14	.	TRBV18	few	CASSPTGSEEKLFF	TGTGCCAGCTCACCAACAGGGAGTGAAGAAAAACTGTTTTTT
TRBJ2-6	17	TRBD2	TRBV5-6	.	CASSRLADPSGANVLTF	TGTGCCAGCAGCAGGCTAGCGGACCCCTCTGGGGCCAACGTCCTGACTTTC
TRBJ2-2	15	TRBD1	TRBV7-9	.	CASSTFLDRGGELFF	TGTGCCAGCAGTACCTTCTTGGACAGGGGAGGGGAGCTGTTTTTT
TRBJ2-3	14	.	TRBV5-5	few	CASSFSPQTDTQYF	TGTGCCAGCAGCTTTAGCCCGCAAACAGATACGCAGTATTTT
TRBJ2-6	12	.	TRBV20-1	many	CSAISGANVLTF	TGCAGTGCTATCTCTGGGGCCAACGTCCTGACTTTC
TRBJ1-4	15	.	TRBV7-2	.	CASSLLVGIGEKLFF	TGTGCCAGCAGCTTATTGGTAGGGATTGGTGAAAAACTGTTTTTT
TRBJ2-3	12	.	TRBV7-2	.	CASSQGRYTQYF	TGTGCCAGCAGCCAGGGGAGGTATACGCAGTATTTT
TRBJ2-2	14	TRBD1	TRBV11-2	many	CASSLGTGAGELFF	TGTGCCAGCAGTCTAGGGACAGGGGCCGGGGAGCTGTTTTTT
TRBJ2-2	14	.	TRBV7-2	.	CASEGTRGAGELFF	TGTGCCAGCGAGGGGACTCGGGGCGCCGGGGAGCTGTTTTTT
TRBJ1-2	13	.	TRBV6-2/TRBV6-3	many	CASSTQGDYGYTF	TGTGCCAGCAGCACACAGGGTGACTATGGCTACACCTTC
TRBJ2-7	15	.	TRBV18	.	CASSTSAAATYEQYF	TGTGCCAGCTCAACCTCAGCCGCGGCCACCTACGAGCAGTACTTC
TRBJ1-2	17	TRBD1	TRBV20-1	.	CSAGTRQGPPSNYGYTF	TGCAGTGCTGGGACCCGACAGGGACCTCCCAGTAACTATGGCTACACCTTC